This T cell receptor beta chain emerged from a study of T cell responses to AZD1222 COVID-19 vaccine (dated by TCRdb to about 2021). Concerning the study at large: Because spike-specific TCR depth and breadth did not differ between the two schedules, AZD1222 recipients who got a second dose at roughly 4 weeks were pooled with those who got a second dose at roughly 12 weeks. TCR sequencing covered roughly 230 trial participants: 200 to 220 given two doses of AZD1222 and 26 given two doses of MenACWY control vaccine. Trial participants were enrolled by age into 18-55, 56-69 and 70-plus year subgroups, with approximately 150, 28 and 58 TCR-sequenced participants respectively. Overall study results and their limits: Only 5 to 7 AZD1222 recipients were SARS-CoV-2 seropositive at baseline, limiting conclusions about previously exposed vaccinees. The 56-69-year group was small, and its depth increase did not reach significance, likely because of low power. Nearly half of unique spike-specific TCRs reportedly recognized epitopes outside regions mutated in the B.1.351 and B.1.1.7 variants. Spike-specific TCR breadth and depth rose significantly after two AZD1222 doses compared with day 0 and with MenACWY recipients. Vaccine-associated CD4 TCRs spanned the whole spike protein, with dominant responses in regions 160-218 and 743-854. Because no day 14 peak-response samples were available, the repertoires could be characterized only after the peak T cell response. Most participants were white British and females outnumbered males, and the authors suggested that clonal diversity may have been underestimated.

The germline V gene specifies SGHRS as CDR1 and YFSETQ as CDR2. From its cysteine to its phenylalanine, the CDR3 spans 16 amino acids. Only the CDR3 DNA is retained, 48 bases long and in frame from the first base. The V end gives up 3 bases and the J end 4 bases, leaving 9 bases in the junction not matched to a gene. The CDR3 regions of human TCRbeta chains were analyzed by immunosequencing. Under the source paper's analysis protocol: Repertoire TCRs were matched against a reference library of SARS-CoV-2-specific TCRs generated with the MIRA antigen-specificity platform. Breadth meant the fraction of unique TCRs that were SARS-CoV-2-associated, whereas depth meant the fraction of total T cells that were SARS-CoV-2-associated. Using the MIRA data, every spike-specific TCR was mapped to the spike region that the TCR reacted to and assigned to either a CD4 or a CD8 class. Log10-transformed breadth and depth values were compared by one-way ANOVA with Sidak's multiple comparisons tests. Here the immuneACCESS table is served through TCRdb, limited to in-frame sequences with V and J called. Missing clones are a known gap in these copies; in checked studies unresolved V genes cover under half, and the rest lacks a known reason. D and trimming were read from the DNA, whereas the V and J calls and clone size are those reported in that table. The sample table records 150,000 to 200,000 clones; over 80% of these occur just once. Around 6.4% of the sample lies in the top ten.

The intended sense of this specimen's time point label: baseline before first vaccination. Vaccinee samples came from UK trials COV001 and COV002, including a single-blind randomized controlled phase 2/3 trial of AZD1222 (ChAdOx1 nCoV-19) in healthy adults. For TCRbeta chain sequencing, PBMC samples from trial participants were taken at day 0 and at day 28 after the second dose. Concerning this clone: Its antigen is unknown. The sample holds no much larger clone one base away, and base qualities are not on file.

The sequences come from peripheral blood, collected on day 0 of AZD1222 vaccination. The sequence joins TRBV5-1 to TRBJ1-4, with 7 junctional bases fitting TRBD1. This sequence was found in an adult in good health. The nucleotide sequence is given as TGCGCCAGCAGCTCCCAGACAGGGTCGGGTAATGAAAAACTGTTTTTT. It codes for CASSSQTGSGNEKLFF.